This T cell receptor beta chain was sequenced during a study of blood T cell repertoires in COVID-19. Study summary: There were acute and convalescent COVID-19 samples, and they came from the United States, Italy and Spain.

Libraries were prepared by immunoSEQ multiplex PCR; TCRdb keeps only in-frame clonotypes and omits some of them. The sample includes approximately 45,000 clones, roughly 73% of them seen just once. Per germline, CDR1 SGDLS and CDR2 YYNGEE. The CDR3 is made up of 15 amino acids. The V end lost 2 bases, the J end lost 0 bases, and 9 bases lay between the germline ends. This chain uses TRBV9 with TRBJ1-3; the D gene is possibly TRBD1 (5 bases). The sequence derives from an elderly man with acute or convalescent COVID-19. Source material: peripheral blood. CDR3 in amino acids: CASSVTGNSGNTIYF. The CDR3 DNA is TGTGCCAGCAGCGTCACAGGCAACTCTGGAAACACCATATATTTT.